The 16 T cell receptor beta chains given below trace back to one sample, sequenced in a study of blood T cell repertoires in COVID-19. The protocol was immunoSEQ multiplex PCR, while the TCRdb copy is restricted to in-frame clones and leaves out a portion. The sample has a few hundred thousand clones; around 89% are singletons. What was sequenced was peripheral blood. These receptors were obtained from a woman aged 50 to 60 with COVID-19, enrolled during active disease.

The V gene is TRBV27, the J gene TRBJ2-5, with TRBD2 matching over 9 bases. Germline V lookup: CDR1 MNHEY, CDR2 SMNVEV (reference sequence). The CDR3 spans 15 residues. Losses at the gene ends were 4 bases for V and 6 bases for J; bases not matched to a gene: 9. CDR3 protein: CASSWGGRAFQTQYF. The CDR3 DNA follows: TGTGCCAGCAGTTGGGGCGGGAGGGCCTTCCAGACCCAGTACTTC.

On this clone itself: The junction does not match germline at one end; this may be a read error. The genes are TRBV29-1 and TRBJ1-1, with 7 bases matching TRBD1. Germline-derived CDR1 and CDR2 are SQVTM and ANQGSEA. The CDR3 has 13 amino acids. CDR3 loop: CSVEVRTGTALGF. The CDR3 region has the DNA TGCAGCGTTGAGGTGCGAACCGGGACAGCCCTTGGGTTT.

The rearrangement links TRBV5-4 to TRBJ2-1; a possible D gene is TRBD1 (5 bases). V shed 4 bases and J shed 1 base, with 9 bases lying between them. Germline assignment: CDR1 SGHNT and CDR2 YYREEE (reference sequence). The CDR3 covers 14 residues. The CDR3 loop is CASSRAGSYNEQFF. CDR3 in DNA: TGTGCCAGCAGCCGGGCAGGGTCCTACAATGAGCAGTTCTTC.

This clone was seen only once. Germline is not matched at one junction end, which may reflect a read error. This chain connects TRBV11-2 to TRBJ1-2; D may be TRBD1 (5 bases). Per germline, CDR1 SGHAT and CDR2 FQNNGV. This CDR3 has 15 residues. The CDR3 protein is CASTSDSLLSYSYTF. The DNA of the CDR3 is TGTGCCAGCACCTCCGACAGCCTCCTAAGCTATAGCTACACCTTC.

The table lists this clone with a count of one. The rearrangement joins TRBV12-3 or TRBV12-4 to TRBJ1-2; a weak D match, TRBD1 (5 bases). The length of the CDR3 is 13 residues. Trimming pared 0 bases from V and 7 bases from J, leaving 9 bases between. CDR3 nucleotides: TGTGCCAGCAGTTTAGCCAGGGAAGCTGGCTACACCTTC. Encoded protein: CASSLAREAGYTF.

V is TRBV12-3 or TRBV12-4 and J is TRBJ1-2; no clear D gene. There are 12 residues in the CDR3. V shed 0 bases and J shed 7 bases, with 6 bases lying between them. The CDR3 DNA reads TGTGCCAGCAGTTTAGCGCAGTCTGGCTACACCTTC. Amino acids: CASSLAQSGYTF.

About this clone itself: A read error may account for a junction end that differs from germline. The chain uses TRBV27 and TRBJ2-4; 7 positions match TRBD1. The CDR3 totals 13 residues. Looked up from germline, CDR1 is MNHEY and CDR2 is SMNVEV (reference sequence). The CDR3 reads CASRGTAQNIQYF. CDR3 in DNA: TGTGCCAGCAGGGGGACAGCCCAAAACATTCAGTACTTC.

This clone was detected only once. The gene calls are TRBV5-4 and TRBJ2-1, with a possible D match to TRBD2 (6 bases). Trimming took 6 bases from V and 1 from J, leaving 11 bases between them. The CDR3 spans 14 residues. Germline CDR1 and CDR2: SGHNT and YYREEE (reference sequence). The CDR3 DNA sequence: TGTGCCAGCAAATCAGGAGGGTCCTACAATGAGCAGTTCTTC. Translation: CASKSGGSYNEQFF.

The chain combines TRBV7-2 with TRBJ2-5; 7 nucleotides line up with TRBD1. This CDR3 is 14 amino acids long. Germline lookup yields CDR1 SGHTA and CDR2 FQGNSA. With V trimmed by 6 bases and J by 1 base, 5 bases remained unmatched. Here the CDR3 DNA reads TGTGCCAGCAGGAGACAGGGCGGCCAAGAGACCCAGTACTTC. Translating it yields CASRRQGGQETQYF.

The rearrangement links TRBV11-2 to TRBJ2-3, with 7 bases identical to TRBD2. V was pared by 3 bases and J by 1 base, with 10 bases of the junction left unmatched. The CDR3 totals 17 residues. CDR1 and CDR2 from the germline V gene are SGHAT and FQNNGV. CDR3 loop: CASSFPLVAGGTDTQYF. CDR3 DNA sequence: TGTGCCAGCAGCTTCCCTCTAGTGGCGGGAGGCACAGATACGCAGTATTTT.

The genes are TRBV3-1 (or the pseudogene TRBV3-2) and TRBJ2-1; 9 positions match TRBD2. The CDR3 covers 15 residues. With V trimmed by 1 base and J by 3 bases, 1 base remained unmatched. Germline-derived CDR1 and CDR2 are LGHDT and YNNKEL (reference sequence). CDR3 region: CASSQAAGGYNEQFF. CDR3 DNA: TGTGCCAGCAGCCAAGCAGCGGGGGGCTACAATGAGCAGTTCTTC.

This clone appeared a single time. The rearrangement links TRBV4-3 to TRBJ1-5; TRBD1 aligns across 8 bases. With 2 bases clipped from V and 5 bases from J, the junction kept 5 bases outside the gene matches. Per germline, CDR1 LGHNA and CDR2 YSLEER. The CDR3 extends over 15 amino acids. The CDR3 DNA follows: TGCGCCAGCAGCCAATTCCAGGGGGCGGATCAGCCCCAGCATTTT. It yields the protein CASSQFQGADQPQHF.

This chain connects TRBV5-6 to TRBJ2-7, with 9 bases identical to TRBD2. V dropped 0 bases and J dropped 5; count of bases not matched to a gene: 9. The CDR3 has 16 residues. Germline CDR1 is SGHDT and CDR2 is YYEEEE. CDR3 protein: CASSLVAGGPVNEQYF. The CDR3 region has the DNA TGTGCCAGCAGCTTGGTTGCGGGAGGGCCGGTCAACGAGCAGTACTTC. Filled out from reference TRBV5-6 and TRBJ2-7, the complete variable domain reads DAGVTQSPTHLIKTRGQQVTLRCSPKSGHDTVSWYQQALGQGPQFIFQYYEEEERQRGNFPDRFSGHQFPNYSSELNVNALLLGDSALYLCASSLVAGGPVNEQYFGPGTRLTVT.

The gene calls are TRBV6-2 or TRBV6-3 and TRBJ2-2; the match to TRBD2 covers 10 bases. The trim removed 5 bases at V and 3 bases at J, leaving 6 bases unmatched. The CDR3 extends over 16 amino acids. Germline-derived CDR1 and CDR2 are MNHEY and SVGEGT. This chain's CDR3 is CASSPTSGTHTGELFF. The DNA of the CDR3 is TGTGCCAGCAGTCCCACTAGCGGGACCCACACCGGGGAGCTGTTTTTT.

This clone was counted ten times or more. The chain has TRBV14 and TRBJ2-7; 8 bases are shared with TRBD1. The length of the CDR3 is 15 residues. Germline CDR1 is SGHDN and CDR2 is FVKESK. V shed 3 bases and J 3 bases; nucleotides not matched to a gene: 7. The CDR3 coding sequence is TGTGCCAGCAGCCAGTACGGGACAGGCGTCTACGAGCAGTACTTC. Its translation is CASSQYGTGVYEQYF. The full variable domain, rest sourced from reference TRBV14 and TRBJ2-7, is EAGVTQFPSHSVIEKGQTVTLRCDPISGHDNLYWYRRVMGKEIKFLLHFVKESKQDESGMPNNRFLAERTGGTYSTLKVQPAELEDSGVYFCASSQYGTGVYEQYFGPGTRLTVT.

This chain connects TRBV19 to TRBJ1-2, with 7 bases lining up with TRBD1. Trimming at V came to 5 bases and at J to 7 bases, leaving 4 bases not matched to a gene. The CDR3 is made up of 12 amino acids. The germline gives CDR1 LNHDA, CDR2 SQIVND (reference sequence). The CDR3 nucleotides are TGTGCCAGTAGTTTCCAGGGGGTTGGCTACACCTTC. Encoded protein: CASSFQGVGYTF. Complete variable domain (other parts from reference TRBV19 and TRBJ1-2): DGGITQSPKYLFRKEGQNVTLSCEQNLNHDAMYWYRQDPGQGLRLIYYSQIVNDFQKGDIAEGYSVSREKKESFPLTVTSAQKNPTAFYLCASSFQGVGYTFGSGTRLTVV.